The rows below give T cell receptor beta chains drawn from one sample of a study of T cells in Graves' hyperthyroidism and ophthalmopathy. Each CDR3 protein gets one entry after TCRdb re-called the multiplex PCR reads with MiXCR. The sample has approximately 400,000 distinct CDR3 sequences, around 14% seen once. The material sequenced was blood. The receptors here all came from a woman aged 25 to 39 with Graves' hyperthyroidism. Each CDR3 is given with its conserved first and last residue. A D gene is named only where the DNA matches it firmly. A clone size is listed for some rows: how often the clone was seen (once, few, many), or a class if it is expanded.

j_call clone_size v_call d_call cdr3_length cdr3_aa cdr3_nt
TRBJ2-4 few TRBV5-1 TRBD1 17 CASSQDREGLAKNIQYF TGCGCCAGCAGCCAGGACAGGGAAGGACTAGCCAAAAACATTCAGTACTTC
TRBJ2-7 - TRBV7-2 TRBD1 15 CASRPPGQGPYEQYF TGTGCCAGCAGACCACCGGGACAGGGCCCCTACGAGCAGTACTTC
TRBJ1-2 - TRBV7-9 - 14 CASSLVATNYGYTF TGTGCCAGCAGCTTAGTTGCAACTAACTATGGCTACACCTTC
TRBJ2-7 - TRBV20-1 - 15 CSARALQGTTYEQYF TGCAGTGCTAGAGCGCTACAGGGGACTACCTACGAGCAGTACTTC
TRBJ2-7 many TRBV20-1 TRBD1 14 CSARDMDRHYEQYF TGCAGTGCTAGAGATATGGACAGGCACTACGAGCAGTACTTC
TRBJ2-1 few TRBV2 TRBD2 16 CASSPGRGTTYNEQFF TGTGCCAGCAGTCCCGGTCGGGGGACTACTTACAATGAGCAGTTCTTC
TRBJ2-3 - TRBV19 TRBD1 16 CASSSLDRARTDTQYF TGTGCCAGTAGTTCCCTGGACAGGGCTCGCACAGATACGCAGTATTTT
TRBJ2-3 many TRBV24-1 TRBD1 18 CATMHSSGGTTSTDTQYF TGTGCCACCATGCATTCGTCAGGGGGTACCACTAGCACAGATACGCAGTATTTT
TRBJ2-1 many TRBV20-1 TRBD2 15 CSARDGAGVIGEQFF TGCAGTGCTAGAGATGGAGCGGGAGTTATTGGTGAGCAGTTCTTC
TRBJ1-2 - TRBV28 TRBD1 13 CASDPGQNYGYTF TGTGCCAGCGACCCGGGACAGAACTATGGCTACACCTTC
TRBJ1-5 - TRBV4-1 - 16 CASSQYLGEFNQPQHF TGCGCCAGCAGCCAATACTTGGGGGAATTCAATCAGCCCCAGCATTTT
TRBJ1-1 - TRBV7-6 TRBD1 14 CASSPRTGSSEAFF TGTGCCAGCAGCCCCCGGACAGGGTCTTCGGAAGCTTTCTTT
TRBJ2-7 many TRBV11-2 - 14 CASSLQGIPYEQYF TGTGCCAGCAGCTTACAGGGGATCCCCTACGAGCAGTACTTC
TRBJ1-2 few TRBV5-1 TRBD1 16 CASSLRDRGLSDGYTF TGCGCCAGCAGCCTCCGGGACAGGGGGCTCAGTGATGGCTACACCTTC
TRBJ2-7 - TRBV27 TRBD2 17 CASSFSGTSGRIYEQYF TGTGCCAGCAGTTTCTCGGGGACTAGCGGGAGAATTTACGAGCAGTACTTC
TRBJ2-7 - TRBV29-1 - 13 CSVEPDGRYEQYF TGCAGCGTTGAACCGGACGGCCGCTACGAGCAGTACTTC
TRBJ2-1 few TRBV30 TRBD2 14 CAWSPGWASGEQFF TGTGCCTGGAGTCCGGGGTGGGCTAGCGGTGAGCAGTTCTTC
TRBJ2-1 many TRBV27 - 14 CASSSLGLVNEQFF TGTGCCAGCAGTAGTCTGGGATTAGTCAATGAGCAGTTCTTC
TRBJ2-2 many TRBV28 TRBD2 17 CASRGASGSGGTGELFF TGTGCCAGCAGGGGAGCAAGCGGGAGCGGGGGCACCGGGGAGCTGTTTTTT